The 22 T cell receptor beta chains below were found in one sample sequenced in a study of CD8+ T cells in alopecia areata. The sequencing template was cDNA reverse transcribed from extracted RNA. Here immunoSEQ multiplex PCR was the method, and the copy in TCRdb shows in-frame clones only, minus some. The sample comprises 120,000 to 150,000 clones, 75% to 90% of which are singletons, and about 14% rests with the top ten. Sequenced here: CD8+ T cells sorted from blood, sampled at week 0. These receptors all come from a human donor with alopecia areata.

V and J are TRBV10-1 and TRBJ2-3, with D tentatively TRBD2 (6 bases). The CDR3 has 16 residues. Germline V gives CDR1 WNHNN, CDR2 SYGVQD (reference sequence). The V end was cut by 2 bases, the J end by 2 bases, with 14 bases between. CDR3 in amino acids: CASSEPASDNTDTQYF. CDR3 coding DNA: TGCGCCAGCAGTGAGCCGGCTAGCGATAACACAGATACGCAGTATTTT.

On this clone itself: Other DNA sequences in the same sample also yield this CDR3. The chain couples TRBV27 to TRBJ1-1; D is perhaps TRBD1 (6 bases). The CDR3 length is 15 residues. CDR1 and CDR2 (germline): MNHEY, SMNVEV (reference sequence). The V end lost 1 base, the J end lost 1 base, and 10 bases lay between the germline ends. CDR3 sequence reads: CASSLFLGQNTEAFF. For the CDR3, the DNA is TGTGCCAGCAGTTTATTCTTGGGACAGAACACTGAAGCTTTCTTT.

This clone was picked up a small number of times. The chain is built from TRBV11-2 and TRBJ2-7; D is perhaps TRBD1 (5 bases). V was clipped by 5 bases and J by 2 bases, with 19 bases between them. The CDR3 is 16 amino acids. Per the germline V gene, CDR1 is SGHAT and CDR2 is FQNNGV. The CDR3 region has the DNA TGTGCCAGCAGCCCGATAATCAGACAGAGACCCTACGAGCAGTACTTC. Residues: CASSPIIRQRPYEQYF.

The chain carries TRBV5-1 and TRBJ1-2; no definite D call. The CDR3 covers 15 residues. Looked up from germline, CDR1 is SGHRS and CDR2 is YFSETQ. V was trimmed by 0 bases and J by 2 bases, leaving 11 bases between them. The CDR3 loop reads CASSLDLRENYGYTF. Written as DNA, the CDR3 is TGCGCCAGCAGCTTGGACCTTCGGGAAAACTATGGCTACACCTTC.

CDR3 sequence (DNA): TGTGCCAGCAGCTCTCCGACTAGCGGGTTTAGGGGTGAGCAGTTCTTC. Translated: CASSSPTSGFRGEQFF. The chain links TRBV27 to TRBJ2-1; TRBD2 aligns across 10 bases. CDR3 length: 16 amino acids. V gave up 6 bases and J gave up 9 bases; unmatched junction bases: 14. The germline gives CDR1 MNHEY, CDR2 SMNVEV (reference sequence).

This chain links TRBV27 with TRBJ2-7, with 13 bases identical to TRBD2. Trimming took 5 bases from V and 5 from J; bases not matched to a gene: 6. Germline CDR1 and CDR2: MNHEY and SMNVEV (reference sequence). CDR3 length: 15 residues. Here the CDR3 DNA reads TGTGCCAGCAGTGCCGGACTAGCGGGAGTTGACGAGCAGTACTTC. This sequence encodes CASSAGLAGVDEQYF.

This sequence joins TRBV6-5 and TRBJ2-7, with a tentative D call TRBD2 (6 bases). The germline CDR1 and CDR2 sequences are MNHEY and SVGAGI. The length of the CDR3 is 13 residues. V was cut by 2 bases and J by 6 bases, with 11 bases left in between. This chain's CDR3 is CASSYGTSTEQYF. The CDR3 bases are TGTGCCAGCAGTTACGGGACTTCTACCGAGCAGTACTTC.

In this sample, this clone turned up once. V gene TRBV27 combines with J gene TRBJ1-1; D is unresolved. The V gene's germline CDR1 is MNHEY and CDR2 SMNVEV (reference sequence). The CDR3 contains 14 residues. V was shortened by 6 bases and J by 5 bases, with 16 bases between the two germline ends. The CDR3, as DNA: TGTGCCAGCAGCGAACAAGGCAGGAGGACTGAAGCTTTCTTT. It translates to CASSEQGRRTEAFF.

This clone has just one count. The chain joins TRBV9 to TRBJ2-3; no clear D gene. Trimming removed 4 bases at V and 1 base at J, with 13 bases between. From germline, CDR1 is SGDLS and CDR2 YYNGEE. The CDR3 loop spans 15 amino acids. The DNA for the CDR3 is TGTGCCAGCAGCCCATTCTCCGGACGCACAGATACGCAGTATTTT. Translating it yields CASSPFSGRTDTQYF.

CDR3 sequence reads: CASSMGGNNEQFF. Written as DNA, the CDR3 is TGTGCCAGCAGCATGGGGGGAAACAATGAGCAGTTCTTC. V is TRBV27 and J is TRBJ2-1, with D perhaps TRBD2 (6 bases). V was shortened by 6 bases and J by 5 bases, with 11 bases between the two germline ends. The CDR3 sequence is 13 residues long. The germline V gene has CDR1 MNHEY and CDR2 SMNVEV (reference sequence).

The CDR3 reads CATEEPNTGELFF. The CDR3 DNA sequence: TGTGCCACGGAAGAACCGAACACCGGGGAGCTGTTTTTT. The V and J genes are TRBV19 and TRBJ2-2; no firm D call. The germline V gene has CDR1 LNHDA and CDR2 SQIVND (reference sequence). V dropped 10 bases and J dropped 0 bases, with 9 bases sitting between them. CDR3 length: 13 residues.

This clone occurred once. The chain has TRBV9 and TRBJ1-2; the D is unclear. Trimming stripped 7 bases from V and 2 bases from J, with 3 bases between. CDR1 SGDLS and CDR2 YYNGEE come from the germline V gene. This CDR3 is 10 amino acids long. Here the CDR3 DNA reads TGTGCCAGCGGCAACTATGGCTACACCTTC. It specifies CASGNYGYTF. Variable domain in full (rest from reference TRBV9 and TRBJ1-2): DSGVTQTPKHLITATGQRVTLRCSPRSGDLSVYWYQQSLDQGLQFLIQYYNGEERAKGNILERFSAQQFPDLHSELNLSSLELGDSALYFCASGNYGYTFGSGTRLTVV.

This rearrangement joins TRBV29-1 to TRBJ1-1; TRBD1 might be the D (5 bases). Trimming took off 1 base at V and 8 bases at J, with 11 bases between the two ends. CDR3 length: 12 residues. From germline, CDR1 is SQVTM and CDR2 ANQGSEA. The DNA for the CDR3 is TGCAGCGTTGAAGGAGGGACGGGAGAAGCTTTCTTT. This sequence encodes CSVEGGTGEAFF.

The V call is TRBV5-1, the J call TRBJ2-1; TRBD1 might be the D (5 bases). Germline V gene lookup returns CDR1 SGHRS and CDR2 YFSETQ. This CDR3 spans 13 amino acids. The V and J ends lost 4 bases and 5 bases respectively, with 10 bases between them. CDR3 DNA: TGCGCCAGCAGCACCACAGGAGACAATGAGCAGTTCTTC. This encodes CASSTTGDNEQFF.

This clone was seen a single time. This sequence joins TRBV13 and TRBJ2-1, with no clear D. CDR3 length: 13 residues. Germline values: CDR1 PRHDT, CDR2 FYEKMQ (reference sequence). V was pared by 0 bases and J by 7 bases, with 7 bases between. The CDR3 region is CASSLGLENEQFF. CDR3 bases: TGTGCCAGCAGCTTAGGCCTAGAGAATGAGCAGTTCTTC.

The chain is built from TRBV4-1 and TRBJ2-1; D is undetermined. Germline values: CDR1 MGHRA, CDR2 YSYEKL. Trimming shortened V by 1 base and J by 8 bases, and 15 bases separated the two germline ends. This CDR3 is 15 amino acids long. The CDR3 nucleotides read TGCGCCAGCAGCCAAGTCCCGCCTAGTGTTGATGAGCAGTTCTTC. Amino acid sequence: CASSQVPPSVDEQFF.

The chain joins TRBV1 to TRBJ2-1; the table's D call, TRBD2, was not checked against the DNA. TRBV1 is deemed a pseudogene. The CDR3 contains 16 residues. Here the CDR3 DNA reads TGCACCAGCAGCCGAGGGCCCGGGCCCACCTACAATGAGCAGTTCTTC. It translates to CTSSRGPGPTYNEQFF.

Here the CDR3 DNA reads TGTGCCAGCAGTTTATCCAAAGGAGGAACAGCTTTCTTT. As protein: CASSLSKGGTAFF. The chain is built from TRBV27 and TRBJ1-1; D is ambiguous. V was cut by 0 bases and J by 10 bases, with 12 bases left in between. Germline V gene sequence: CDR1 MNHEY, CDR2 SMNVEV (reference sequence). The CDR3 runs 13 residues.

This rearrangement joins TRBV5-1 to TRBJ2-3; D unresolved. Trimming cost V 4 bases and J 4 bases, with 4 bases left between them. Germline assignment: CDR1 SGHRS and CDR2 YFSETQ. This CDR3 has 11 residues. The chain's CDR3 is CASSGADTQYF. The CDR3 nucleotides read TGCGCCAGCAGCGGGGCAGATACGCAGTATTTT.

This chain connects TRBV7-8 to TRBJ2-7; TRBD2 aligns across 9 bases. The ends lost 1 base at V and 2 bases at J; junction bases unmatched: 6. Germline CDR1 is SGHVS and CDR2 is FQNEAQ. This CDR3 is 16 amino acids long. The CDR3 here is CASSLVGLAGTYEQYF. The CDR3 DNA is TGTGCCAGCAGCTTAGTGGGTCTAGCGGGAACCTACGAGCAGTACTTC.

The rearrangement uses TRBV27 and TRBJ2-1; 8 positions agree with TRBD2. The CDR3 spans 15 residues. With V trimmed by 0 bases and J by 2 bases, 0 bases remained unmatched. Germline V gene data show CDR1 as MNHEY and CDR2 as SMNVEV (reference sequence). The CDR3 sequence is CASSLSSGAYNEQFF. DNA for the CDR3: TGTGCCAGCAGTTTATCTAGCGGGGCCTACAATGAGCAGTTCTTC.

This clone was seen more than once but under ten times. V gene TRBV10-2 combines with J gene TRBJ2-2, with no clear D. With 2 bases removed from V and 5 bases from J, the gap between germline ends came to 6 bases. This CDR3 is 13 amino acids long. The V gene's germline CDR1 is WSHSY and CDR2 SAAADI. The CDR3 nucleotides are TGCGCCAGCAGTGAGAGACGGACCGGGGAGCTGTTTTTT. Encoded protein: CASSERRTGELFF.